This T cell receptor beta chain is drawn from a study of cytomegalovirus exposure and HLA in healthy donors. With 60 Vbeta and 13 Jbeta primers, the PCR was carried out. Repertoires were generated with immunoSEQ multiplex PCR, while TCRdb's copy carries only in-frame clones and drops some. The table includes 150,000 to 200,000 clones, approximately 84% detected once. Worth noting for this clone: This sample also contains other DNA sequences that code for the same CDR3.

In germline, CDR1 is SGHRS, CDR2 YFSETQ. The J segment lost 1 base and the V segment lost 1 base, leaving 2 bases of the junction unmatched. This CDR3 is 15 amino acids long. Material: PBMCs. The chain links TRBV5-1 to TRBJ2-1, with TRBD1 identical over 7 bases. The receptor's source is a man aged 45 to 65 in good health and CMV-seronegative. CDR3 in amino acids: CASSLSGGSYNEQFF. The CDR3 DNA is TGCGCCAGCAGCTTGTCAGGGGGTTCCTACAATGAGCAGTTCTTC.